This TCR beta chain stems from a study of blood T cell repertoires in COVID-19. Study information: Sources were T cells, B-cell-depleted T cells, or PBMCs; the material itself was cDNA or gDNA.

The CDR3 loop spans 12 amino acids. Trimming stripped 6 bases from V and 0 bases from J, with 6 bases between. Libraries were prepared by immunoSEQ multiplex PCR; TCRdb keeps only in-frame clonotypes and omits some of them. The sample shows 140,000 to 150,000 clones, 70% to 90% of them seen only once. This sequence was found in a man aged 70 or older with acute or convalescent COVID-19. This sequence joins TRBV12-3 or TRBV12-4 and TRBJ2-7; no reliable D call. Material for sequencing was peripheral blood. The CDR3 region is CASRENSYEQYF. Here the CDR3 DNA reads TGTGCCAGCAGGGAGAACTCCTACGAGCAGTACTTC.